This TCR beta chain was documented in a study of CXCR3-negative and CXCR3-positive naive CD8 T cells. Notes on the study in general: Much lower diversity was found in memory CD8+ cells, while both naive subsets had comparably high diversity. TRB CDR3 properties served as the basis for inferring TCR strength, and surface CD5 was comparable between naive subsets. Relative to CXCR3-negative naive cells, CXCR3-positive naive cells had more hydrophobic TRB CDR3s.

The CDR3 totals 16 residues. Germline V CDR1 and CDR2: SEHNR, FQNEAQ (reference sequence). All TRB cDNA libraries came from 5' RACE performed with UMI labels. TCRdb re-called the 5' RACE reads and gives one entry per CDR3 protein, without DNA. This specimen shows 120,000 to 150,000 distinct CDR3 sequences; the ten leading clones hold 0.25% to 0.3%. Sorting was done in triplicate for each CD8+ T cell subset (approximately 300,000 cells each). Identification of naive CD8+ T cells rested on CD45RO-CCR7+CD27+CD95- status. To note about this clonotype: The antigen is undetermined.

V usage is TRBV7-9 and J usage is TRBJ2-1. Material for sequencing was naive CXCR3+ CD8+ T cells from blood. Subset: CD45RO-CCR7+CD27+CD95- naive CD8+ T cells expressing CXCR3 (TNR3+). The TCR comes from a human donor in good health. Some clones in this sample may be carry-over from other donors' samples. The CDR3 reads CASSSNRYDSYNEQFF.